Listed here are 22 T cell receptor beta chains from one sample, sequenced in a study of blood T cell repertoires in COVID-19. Here immunoSEQ multiplex PCR was the method, and the copy in TCRdb shows in-frame clones only, minus some. This table has 300,000 to 400,000 clones, roughly nine tenths appearing once. The source material was PBMCs or T cells enriched from blood (not recorded which). Receptors originate from a woman in her twenties or thirties who had been exposed to COVID-19.

This sequence joins TRBV6-5 and TRBJ1-1, with D possibly matching TRBD1 (5 bases). This CDR3 has 14 residues. V shed 6 bases and J shed 4 bases, with 15 bases lying between them. Germline CDR1 and CDR2: MNHEY and SVGAGI. CDR3 coding DNA: TGTGCCAGCAGCCCCTCGGGGGAGGGCACTGAAGCTTTCTTT. This translates into CASSPSGEGTEAFF.

This chain connects TRBV6-5 to TRBJ1-1, with D uncertain. CDR1 and CDR2 from the germline V gene are MNHEY and SVGAGI. V was trimmed by 6 bases and J by 3 bases, leaving 17 bases between them. The CDR3 spans 15 residues. The CDR3 nucleotides are TGTGCCAGCAGGAGAAACCCCGGGCGGGACACTGAAGCTTTCTTT. Encoded protein: CASRRNPGRDTEAFF.

Comments on this clone: This sample also contains other DNA sequences that code for the same CDR3. CDR3 residues: CASSELAGGQETQYF. The CDR3 DNA is TGTGCCAGCAGTGAATTAGCGGGGGGGCAAGAGACCCAGTACTTC. The chain is built from TRBV2 and TRBJ2-5, with 11 bases aligning to TRBD2. J gave up 2 bases and V 2 bases, and 1 base lay outside the gene matches. Germline CDR1 is SNHLY and CDR2 is FYNNEI. The CDR3 runs 15 residues.

The chain couples TRBV7-2 to TRBJ2-3; 7 bases line up with TRBD2. The CDR3 is made up of 15 amino acids. The germline V gene has CDR1 SGHTA and CDR2 FQGNSA. V lost 5 bases to trimming and J lost 2 bases; unmatched junction nucleotides: 7. CDR3 region: CASSGRGSHTDTQYF. CDR3 bases: TGTGCCAGCAGCGGGCGGGGGTCCCACACAGATACGCAGTATTTT.

This clone was recorded once. The rearrangement uses TRBV6-1 and TRBJ2-7; D is possibly TRBD1 (5 bases). In germline, CDR1 is MNHNS, CDR2 SASEGT. Trimming took off 2 bases at V and 2 bases at J, with 13 bases between the two ends. This CDR3 comprises 15 residues. The CDR3 DNA reads as TGTGCCAGCAGTGAATGGGGCAGGCCCACCTACGAGCAGTACTTC. Its protein is CASSEWGRPTYEQYF.

V usage is TRBV28 and J usage is TRBJ1-4, with 7 bases matching TRBD1. This CDR3 region has 15 residues. The trim removed 7 bases at V and 5 bases at J, leaving 10 bases unmatched. Germline V CDR1 and CDR2: MDHEN, SYDVKM. The CDR3 DNA reads as TGTGCCAGCAAGATCCGGCAGGGGGAAAATGAAAAACTGTTTTTT. It codes for CASKIRQGENEKLFF.

V usage is TRBV9 and J usage is TRBJ1-4, with 7 bases identical to TRBD1. The germline V gene encodes CDR1 SGDLS and CDR2 YYNGEE. The CDR3 is made up of 14 amino acids. J gave up 6 bases and V 4 bases, and 6 bases lay outside the gene matches. The CDR3 nucleotides are TGTGCCAGCAGCCGTGACAGGGTAGATGAAAAACTGTTTTTT. Residues: CASSRDRVDEKLFF.

The chain uses TRBV27 and TRBJ1-2; no reliable D call. Looked up from germline, CDR1 is MNHEY and CDR2 is SMNVEV (reference sequence). Trimming pared 0 bases from V and 1 base from J, leaving 12 bases between. The CDR3 sequence is 16 residues long. CDR3 loop: CASSLSSGDHNYGYTF. The CDR3 nucleotides read TGTGCCAGCAGTTTATCTTCCGGGGATCATAACTATGGCTACACCTTC.

The J gene is TRBJ2-3, the V gene TRBV4-2; D may be TRBD1 (7 bases). The CDR3 length is 17 residues. V was clipped by 0 bases and J by 0 bases, with 13 bases between them. Germline V gene lookup returns CDR1 LGHNA and CDR2 YNFKEQ. The CDR3 coding sequence is TGTGCCAGCAGCCAAGATTCCCAGGGGGGAAGCACAGATACGCAGTATTTT. It yields the protein CASSQDSQGGSTDTQYF.

In DNA, the CDR3 is TGTGCCAGCAGCTTCGAACCGGGACAGAACACTGAAGCTTTCTTT. Residues: CASSFEPGQNTEAFF. V gene TRBV5-6 combines with J gene TRBJ1-1; the D gene is possibly TRBD1 (6 bases). Germline V gene data show CDR1 as SGHDT and CDR2 as YYEEEE. The V end lost 2 bases, the J end lost 1 base, and 12 bases lay between the germline ends. The CDR3 has 15 amino acids.

The J gene is TRBJ1-2, the V gene TRBV4-3; 9 nucleotides line up with TRBD1. Germline V gives CDR1 LGHNA, CDR2 YSLEER. CDR3 size: 15 residues. J lost 2 bases, V lost 0 bases, and 1 base had no gene match. This CDR3 is CASSQDGTGNYGYTF. In nucleotides, the CDR3 is TGCGCCAGCAGCCAAGACGGGACAGGGAACTATGGCTACACCTTC.

The chain has TRBV6-5 and TRBJ2-2, with D perhaps matching TRBD1 (6 bases). The CDR3 contains 16 residues. Germline V gives CDR1 MNHEY, CDR2 SVGAGI. V shed 2 bases and J shed 4 bases, with 14 bases lying between them. The CDR3 bases are TGTGCCAGCAGTTACGCTCACAGGGCGGGCACCGGGGAGCTGTTTTTT. This sequence encodes CASSYAHRAGTGELFF.

The chain carries TRBV5-1 and TRBJ1-4, with D possibly being TRBD1 (5 bases). From germline, CDR1 is SGHRS and CDR2 YFSETQ. The V end lost 3 bases, the J end lost 4 bases, and 13 bases lay between the germline ends. This CDR3 spans 15 amino acids. The CDR3 protein is CASSSQGGGNEKLFF. The CDR3, as DNA: TGCGCCAGCAGCTCCCAGGGTGGCGGTAATGAAAAACTGTTTTTT. The full variable domain, its missing parts supplied by reference TRBV5-1 and TRBJ1-4, is KAGVTQTPRYLIKTRGQQVTLSCSPISGHRSVSWYQQTPGQGLQFLFEYFSETQRNKGNFPGRFSGRQFSNSRSEMNVSTLELGDSALYLCASSSQGGGNEKLFFGSGTQLSVL.

The chain employs TRBV4-1 and TRBJ2-3; the match to TRBD2 covers 11 bases. V trimming: 2 bases; J trimming: 5 bases; junction bases outside the gene matches: 3. CDR3 size: 15 residues. The germline V gene has CDR1 MGHRA and CDR2 YSYEKL. The DNA for the CDR3 is TGCGCCAGCAGCCAACCAGGACTAGCGGGAGATACGCAGTATTTT. It encodes CASSQPGLAGDTQYF.

Concerning this clone: This same CDR3 is encoded by further DNA sequences in the sample. The chain couples TRBV5-1 to TRBJ1-5, with 7 nucleotides matching TRBD1. Germline V CDR1 and CDR2: SGHRS, YFSETQ. Trimming cost V 3 bases and J 6 bases; bases outside gene matches: 6. The CDR3 sequence is 14 residues long. Here the CDR3 reads CASSSGQGGQPQHF. Written as DNA, the CDR3 is TGCGCCAGCAGCTCCGGCCAGGGGGGTCAGCCCCAGCATTTT.

This clone was observed a handful of times. J is TRBJ2-7 and V is TRBV27; 9 bases are shared with TRBD1. With 5 bases clipped from V and 3 bases from J, the junction kept 2 bases outside the gene matches. Germline V gene sequence: CDR1 MNHEY, CDR2 SMNVEV (reference sequence). This CDR3 is 13 amino acids long. The CDR3, as DNA: TGTGCCAGCAGTAGGGACAGGGTCTACGAGCAGTACTTC. It codes for CASSRDRVYEQYF.

Comment on this clone: The same CDR3 arises from other DNA sequences in this sample as well. This rearrangement joins TRBV29-1 to TRBJ2-7; 9 bases line up with TRBD1. Per germline, CDR1 SQVTM and CDR2 ANQGSEA. With 5 bases clipped from V and 2 bases from J, the junction kept 1 base outside the gene matches. There are 12 residues in the CDR3. CDR3 in amino acids: CSVRTGAYEQYF. CDR3 DNA sequence: TGCAGCGTTCGGACAGGGGCCTACGAGCAGTACTTC.

This clone was observed a handful of times. The chain combines TRBV5-1 with TRBJ2-1; D gene uncertain. CDR3 length: 14 residues. Trimming left V 4 bases short and J 3 bases short, with 11 bases between. CDR1 is SGHRS and CDR2 is YFSETQ in the germline V gene. The CDR3, as DNA: TGCGCCAGCAGCCTCCAAGAGTACTACAATGAGCAGTTCTTC. This encodes CASSLQEYYNEQFF.

This chain uses TRBV6-5 with TRBJ1-3, with a tentative D call TRBD1 (6 bases). The germline gives CDR1 MNHEY, CDR2 SVGAGI. Trimming left V 5 bases short and J 2 bases short, with 10 bases between. The CDR3 has 14 amino acids. The CDR3 loop is CASSPTGPGNTIYF. The CDR3 DNA follows: TGTGCCAGCAGTCCCACAGGGCCTGGAAACACCATATATTTT.

The gene calls are TRBV7-6 and TRBJ2-7; 11 nucleotides line up with TRBD1. The CDR3 length is 16 residues. Germline assignment: CDR1 SGHVS and CDR2 FNYEAQ. The ends lost 5 bases at V and 3 bases at J; junction bases unmatched: 9. The CDR3: CASSQGPGQGGYEQYF. The CDR3 nucleotides are TGTGCCAGCAGCCAAGGGCCGGGACAGGGGGGCTACGAGCAGTACTTC.

V usage is TRBV27 and J usage is TRBJ1-2; D perhaps matches TRBD1 (5 bases). V lost 3 bases and J lost 8, with 19 bases in between. This CDR3 comprises 15 residues. CDR1 MNHEY and CDR2 SMNVEV come from the germline V gene (reference sequence). Written as DNA, the CDR3 is TGTGCCAGCAGTTTCTCCGGGACTCCACGACGGGGCTACACCTTC. It codes for CASSFSGTPRRGYTF.

This clone was recorded a few times. The chain recombines TRBV21-1 with TRBJ1-1; the table's D call, TRBD1, was not checked against the DNA. TRBV21-1 is a pseudogene locus. The CDR3 covers 19 residues. Here the CDR3 DNA reads TGTGCCAGCAGCGGTTCGGGGGACAGGGGGGCACTATTGAACACTGAAGCTTTCTTT. Encoded protein: CASSGSGDRGALLNTEAFF.